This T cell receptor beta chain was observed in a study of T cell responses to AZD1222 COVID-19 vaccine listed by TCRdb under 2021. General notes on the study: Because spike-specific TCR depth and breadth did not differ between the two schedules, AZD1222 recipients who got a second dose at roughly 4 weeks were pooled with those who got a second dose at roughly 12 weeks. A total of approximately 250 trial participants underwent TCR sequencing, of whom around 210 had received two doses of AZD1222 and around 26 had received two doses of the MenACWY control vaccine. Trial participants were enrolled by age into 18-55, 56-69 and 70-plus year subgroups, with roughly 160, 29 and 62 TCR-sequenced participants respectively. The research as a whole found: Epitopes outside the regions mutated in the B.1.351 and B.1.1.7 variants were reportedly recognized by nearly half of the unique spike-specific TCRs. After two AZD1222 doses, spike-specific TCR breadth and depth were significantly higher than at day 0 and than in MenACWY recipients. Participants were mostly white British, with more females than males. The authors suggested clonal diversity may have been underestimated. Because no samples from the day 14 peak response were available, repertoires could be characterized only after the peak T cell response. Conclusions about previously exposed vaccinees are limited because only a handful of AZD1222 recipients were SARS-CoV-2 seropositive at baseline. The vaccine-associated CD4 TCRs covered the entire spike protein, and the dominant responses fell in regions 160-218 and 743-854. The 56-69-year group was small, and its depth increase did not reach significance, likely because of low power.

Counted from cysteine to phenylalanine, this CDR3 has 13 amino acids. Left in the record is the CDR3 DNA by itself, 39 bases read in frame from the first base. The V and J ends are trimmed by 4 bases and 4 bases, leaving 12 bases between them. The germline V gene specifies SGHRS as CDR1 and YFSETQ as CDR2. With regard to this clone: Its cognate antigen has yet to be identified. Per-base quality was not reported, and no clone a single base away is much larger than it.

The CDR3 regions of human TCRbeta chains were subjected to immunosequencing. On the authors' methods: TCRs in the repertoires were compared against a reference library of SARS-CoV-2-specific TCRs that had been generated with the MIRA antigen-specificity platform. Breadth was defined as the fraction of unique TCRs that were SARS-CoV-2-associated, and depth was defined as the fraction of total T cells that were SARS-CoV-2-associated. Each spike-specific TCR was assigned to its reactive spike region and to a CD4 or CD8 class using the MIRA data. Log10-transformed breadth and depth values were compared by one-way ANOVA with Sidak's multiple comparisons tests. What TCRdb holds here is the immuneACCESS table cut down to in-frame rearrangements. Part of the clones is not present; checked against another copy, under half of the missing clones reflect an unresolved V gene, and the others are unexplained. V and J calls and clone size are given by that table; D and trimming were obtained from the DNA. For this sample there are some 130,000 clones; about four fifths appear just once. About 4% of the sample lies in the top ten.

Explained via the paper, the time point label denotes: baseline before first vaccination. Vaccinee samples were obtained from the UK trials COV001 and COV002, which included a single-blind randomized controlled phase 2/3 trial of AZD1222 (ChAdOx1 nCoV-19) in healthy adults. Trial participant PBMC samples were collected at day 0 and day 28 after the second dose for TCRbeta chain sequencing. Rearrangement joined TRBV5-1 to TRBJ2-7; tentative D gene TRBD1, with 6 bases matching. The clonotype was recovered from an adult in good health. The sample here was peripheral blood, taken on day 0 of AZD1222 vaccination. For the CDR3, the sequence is CASSLDREYEQYF. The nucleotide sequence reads TGCGCCAGCAGCCTGGACAGAGAGTACGAGCAGTACTTC.